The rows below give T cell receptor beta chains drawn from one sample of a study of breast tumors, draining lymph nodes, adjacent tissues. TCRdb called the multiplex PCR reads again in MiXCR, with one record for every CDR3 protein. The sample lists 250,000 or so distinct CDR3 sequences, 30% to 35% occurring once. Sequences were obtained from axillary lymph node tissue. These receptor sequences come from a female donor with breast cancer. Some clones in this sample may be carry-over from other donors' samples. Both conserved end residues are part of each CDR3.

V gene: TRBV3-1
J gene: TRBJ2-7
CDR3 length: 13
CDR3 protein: CASRPGGVSGLYF

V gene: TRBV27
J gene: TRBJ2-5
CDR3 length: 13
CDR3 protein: CASSTDIWETQYF

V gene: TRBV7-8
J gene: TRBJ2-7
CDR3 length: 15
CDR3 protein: CASSLNRLAGNEQYF

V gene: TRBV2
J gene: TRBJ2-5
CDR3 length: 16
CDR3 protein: CASNQGLASGRETQYF

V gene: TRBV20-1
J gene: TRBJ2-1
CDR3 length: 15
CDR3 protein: CSARSGQGVRDEQFF

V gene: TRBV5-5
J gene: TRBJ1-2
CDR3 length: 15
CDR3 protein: CASSLGQGAYYGYTF

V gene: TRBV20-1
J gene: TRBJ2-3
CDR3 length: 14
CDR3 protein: CSARVGLGTDTQYF

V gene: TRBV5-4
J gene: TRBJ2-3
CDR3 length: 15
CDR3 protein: CASSFGPDITDTQYF

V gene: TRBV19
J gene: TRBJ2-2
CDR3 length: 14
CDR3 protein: CATLAGGYTGELFF

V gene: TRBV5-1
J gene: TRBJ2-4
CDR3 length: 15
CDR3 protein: CASSLAGGTKNIQYF

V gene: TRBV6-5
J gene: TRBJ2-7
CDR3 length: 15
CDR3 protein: CASRETGTSTYEQYF

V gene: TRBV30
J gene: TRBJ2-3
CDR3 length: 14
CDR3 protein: CAWGGGLDTDTQYF

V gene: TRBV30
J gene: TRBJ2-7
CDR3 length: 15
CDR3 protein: CALSKAKTNPYEQYF

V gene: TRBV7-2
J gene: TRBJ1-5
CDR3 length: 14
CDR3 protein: CASSLGFGEQPQHF

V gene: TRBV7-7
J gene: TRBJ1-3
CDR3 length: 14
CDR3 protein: CASSLSRSGNTIYF

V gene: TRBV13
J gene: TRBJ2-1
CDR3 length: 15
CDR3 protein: CASSLRGGKGSEQFF

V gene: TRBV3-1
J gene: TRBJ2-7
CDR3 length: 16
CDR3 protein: CASSPNLADSSYEQYF

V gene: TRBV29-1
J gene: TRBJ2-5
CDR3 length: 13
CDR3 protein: CSVAKTGGETQYF

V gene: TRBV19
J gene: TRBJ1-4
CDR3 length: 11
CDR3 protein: CASSIDGTASF

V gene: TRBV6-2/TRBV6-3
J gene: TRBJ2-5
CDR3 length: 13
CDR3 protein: CASSWTGPKTQYF

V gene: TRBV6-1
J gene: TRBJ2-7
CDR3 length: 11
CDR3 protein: CASLNLYEQYF

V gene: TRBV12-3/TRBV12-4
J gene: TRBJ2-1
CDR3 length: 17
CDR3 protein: CASNLYRLAGGQNEQFF

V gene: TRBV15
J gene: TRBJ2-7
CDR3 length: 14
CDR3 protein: CATRKREGTYEQYF

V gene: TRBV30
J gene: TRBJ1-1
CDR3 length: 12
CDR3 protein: CAWGHQRTEAFF

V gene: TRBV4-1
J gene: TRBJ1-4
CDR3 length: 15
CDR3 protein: CASSQRQATNEKLFF

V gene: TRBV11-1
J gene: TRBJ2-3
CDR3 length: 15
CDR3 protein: CASEGDIAGPDTQYF

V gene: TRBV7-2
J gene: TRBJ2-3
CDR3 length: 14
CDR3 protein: CASSWAGGPDTQYF

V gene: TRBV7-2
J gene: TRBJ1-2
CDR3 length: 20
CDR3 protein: CASSYQPGQGAPRVNYGYTF

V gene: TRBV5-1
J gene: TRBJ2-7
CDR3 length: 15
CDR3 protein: CASSRTGTGKYEQYF

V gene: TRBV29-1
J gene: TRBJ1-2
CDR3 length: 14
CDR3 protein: CSVGWVGQSYGYTF

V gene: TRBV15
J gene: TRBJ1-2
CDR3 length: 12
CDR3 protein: CATSSGAGGYTF

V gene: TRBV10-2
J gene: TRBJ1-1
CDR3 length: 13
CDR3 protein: CASSDRQGTEAFF

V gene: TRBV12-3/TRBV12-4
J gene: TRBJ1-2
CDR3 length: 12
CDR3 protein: CASRSANYGYTF

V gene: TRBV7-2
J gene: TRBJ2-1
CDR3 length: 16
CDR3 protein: CASSFEREVPYNEQFF

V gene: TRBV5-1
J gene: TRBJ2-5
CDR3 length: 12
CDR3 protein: CASSPFQETHYF

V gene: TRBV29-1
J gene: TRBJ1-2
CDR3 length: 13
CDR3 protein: CSVENQGASGYTF

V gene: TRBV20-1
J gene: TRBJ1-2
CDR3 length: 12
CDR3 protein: CSAPPGDHGYTF

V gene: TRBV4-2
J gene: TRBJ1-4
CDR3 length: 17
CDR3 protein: CASSHHPRATSDEKLFF

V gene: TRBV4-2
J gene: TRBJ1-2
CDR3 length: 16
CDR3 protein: CASSLGSNRDGYGYTF